Listed below are T cell receptor beta chains from one sample, sequenced in a study of blood T cell repertoires in COVID-19. Sequencing used immunoSEQ multiplex PCR; TCRdb keeps in-frame clones, though not all of them. The table lists 200,000 to 250,000 clones, more than 75% of them singletons. Sequencing was done on a sample of PBMCs or T cells enriched from blood (not recorded which). The source of these receptors is a woman aged 40 to 50 with acute COVID-19. Both conserved end residues are part of each CDR3. A clone size is listed for some rows: how often the clone was seen (once, few, many), or a class if it is expanded.

v_call	clone_size	cdr3_length	j_call	cdr3_aa
TRBV9	NA	14	TRBJ1-4	CASSVEAGQEKLFF
TRBV5-4	NA	16	TRBJ2-7	CASSPSPSGSTYEQYF
TRBV28	few	15	TRBJ1-6	CASSDGGGSNSPLHF
TRBV7-2	NA	16	TRBJ1-2	CASSVVWGGGKDGYTF
TRBV5-1	NA	15	TRBJ2-2	CASSPGTGGTGELFF
TRBV28	NA	14	TRBJ1-2	CASSSPRGDWGYTF
TRBV7-8	NA	16	TRBJ1-4	CASSLVTGFTNEKLFF
TRBV20-1	NA	15	TRBJ1-5	CSASRVQGGNQPQHF
TRBV6-1	NA	15	TRBJ2-2	CASSEARGGTGELFF
TRBV7-2	few	15	TRBJ1-5	CASSLLQASNQPQHF
TRBV28	NA	14	TRBJ2-3	CASSSVESSDTQYF
TRBV28	NA	18	TRBJ1-1	CASSFFRRSGKRNTEAFF
TRBV2	NA	15	TRBJ2-1	CASRSVRLSYNEQFF
TRBV11-2	NA	15	TRBJ2-3	CASSLDLLAGDTQYF
TRBV6-1	NA	15	TRBJ2-5	CASSETRVGVETQYF
TRBV12-3/TRBV12-4	NA	12	TRBJ2-5	CASSPGGETQYF
TRBV2	NA	16	TRBJ1-3	CASSEGALRSGNTIYF
TRBV5-1	NA	14	TRBJ2-5	CASSDAGGLETQYF
TRBV24-1	NA	14	TRBJ1-5	CASYSGNSNQPQHF
TRBV9	NA	16	TRBJ2-2	CASSVAPSRTTGELFF
TRBV5-6	once	16	TRBJ2-5	CASNSWIAGPQETQYF
TRBV20-1	NA	11	TRBJ2-5	CSEQGGETQYF
TRBV24-1	NA	16	TRBJ1-2	CATSDAGGQNNYGYTF
TRBV9	few	16	TRBJ1-2	CASSSSLAAGDYGYTF
TRBV28	NA	13	TRBJ1-5	CASSPLGVQPQHF
TRBV6-5	few	13	TRBJ2-4	CASRSTEKNIQYF
TRBV5-1	NA	14	TRBJ1-4	CASSPVTPNEKLFF
TRBV18	few	13	TRBJ1-1	CASSPAGNAEAFF
TRBV19	NA	13	TRBJ2-1	CASGEGAYNEQFF
TRBV28	NA	13	TRBJ2-2	CASSLGHTGELFF
TRBV5-6	NA	13	TRBJ2-2	CASSLISTGELFF
TRBV5-1	once	15	TRBJ1-5	CASSLDWGEQQPQHF
TRBV5-6	NA	15	TRBJ2-7	CASSLARGGSYEQYF
TRBV19	NA	14	TRBJ2-5	CASSKTGGRETQYF
TRBV7-9	NA	15	TRBJ2-1	CASSLGQGAYNEQFF
TRBV9	NA	14	TRBJ2-5	CASSPTSWGETQYF
TRBV12-3/TRBV12-4	NA	12	TRBJ1-1	CASTSDSTEAFF
TRBV6-2/TRBV6-3	NA	12	TRBJ1-2	CASSSLQGDYTF
TRBV9	NA	14	TRBJ1-3	CASSAPYSGNTIYF
TRBV6-5	NA	15	TRBJ1-1	CASSKMGQANTEAFF
TRBV27	once	13	TRBJ1-1	CASSTGGWTEAFF
TRBV6-2/TRBV6-3	NA	17	TRBJ1-6	CASSPRTGDSYNSPLHF
TRBV27	NA	13	TRBJ2-2	CASSSYRGGELFF
TRBV29-1	NA	14	TRBJ2-3	CSVKGRISTDTQYF
TRBV5-1	NA	13	TRBJ1-5	CASSFEGDQPQHF
TRBV5-1	once	12	TRBJ1-6	CASSLATGPLHF
TRBV14	once	13	TRBJ2-2	CASSQGLTGELFF
TRBV28	once	15	TRBJ2-2	CASSWAGANTGELFF
TRBV5-4	NA	18	TRBJ1-1	CASSLGIGRTGVNTEAFF
TRBV30	few	16	TRBJ1-5	CAWTPAPGLGNQPQHF
TRBV27	NA	14	TRBJ2-1	CASSFGTTYNEQFF
TRBV7-2	NA	14	TRBJ2-7	CASSSGTGGHEQYF
TRBV9	NA	16	TRBJ1-4	CASSVGPGTGEAKLFF